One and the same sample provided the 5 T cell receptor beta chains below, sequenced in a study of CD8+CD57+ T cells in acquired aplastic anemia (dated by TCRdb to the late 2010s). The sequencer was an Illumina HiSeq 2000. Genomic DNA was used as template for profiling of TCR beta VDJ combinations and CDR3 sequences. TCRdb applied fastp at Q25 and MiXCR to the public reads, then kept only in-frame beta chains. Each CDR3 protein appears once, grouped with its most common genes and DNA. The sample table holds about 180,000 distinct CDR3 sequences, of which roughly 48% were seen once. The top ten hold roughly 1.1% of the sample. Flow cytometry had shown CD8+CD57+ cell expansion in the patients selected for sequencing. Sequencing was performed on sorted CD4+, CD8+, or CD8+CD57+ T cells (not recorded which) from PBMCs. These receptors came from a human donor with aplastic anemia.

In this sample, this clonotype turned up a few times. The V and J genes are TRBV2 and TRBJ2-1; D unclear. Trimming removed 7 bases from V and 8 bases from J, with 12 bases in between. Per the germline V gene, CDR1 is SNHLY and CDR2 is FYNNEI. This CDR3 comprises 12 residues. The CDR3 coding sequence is TGTGCCAGCATTGATGGATCCTATGAGCAGTTCTTC. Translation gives CASIDGSYEQFF.

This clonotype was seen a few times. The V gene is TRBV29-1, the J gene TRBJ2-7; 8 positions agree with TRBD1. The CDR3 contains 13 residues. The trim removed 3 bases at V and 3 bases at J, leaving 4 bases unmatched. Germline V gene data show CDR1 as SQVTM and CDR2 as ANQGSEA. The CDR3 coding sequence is TGCAGCGTTGATGGCGGACAGGGCTACGAGCAGTACTTC. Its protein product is CSVDGGQGYEQYF.

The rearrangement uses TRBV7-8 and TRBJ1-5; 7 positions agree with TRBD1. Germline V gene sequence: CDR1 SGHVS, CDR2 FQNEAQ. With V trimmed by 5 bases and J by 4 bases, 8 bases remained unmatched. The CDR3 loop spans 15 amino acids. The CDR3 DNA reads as TGTGCCAGCAGCCCCCATGGGACAGTTAATCAGCCCCAGCATTTT. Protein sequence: CASSPHGTVNQPQHF.

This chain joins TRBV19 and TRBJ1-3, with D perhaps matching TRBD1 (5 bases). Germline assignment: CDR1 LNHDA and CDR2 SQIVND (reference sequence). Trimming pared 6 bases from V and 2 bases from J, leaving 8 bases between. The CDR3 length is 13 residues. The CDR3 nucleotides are TGTGCCAGTAGGCAGGGAGCTGGAAACACCATATATTTT. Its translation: CASRQGAGNTIYF.

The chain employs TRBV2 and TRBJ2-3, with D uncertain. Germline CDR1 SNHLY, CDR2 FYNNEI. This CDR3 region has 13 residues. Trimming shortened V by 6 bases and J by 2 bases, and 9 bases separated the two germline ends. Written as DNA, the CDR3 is TGTGCCAGCAGACAAGGGCCCACAGATACGCAGTATTTT. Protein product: CASRQGPTDTQYF. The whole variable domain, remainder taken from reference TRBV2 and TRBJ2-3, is EPEVTQTPSHQVTQMGQEVILRCVPISNHLYFYWYRQILGQKVEFLVSFYNNEISEKSEIFDDQFSVERPDGSNFTLKIRSTKLEDSAMYFCASRQGPTDTQYFGPGTRLTVL.